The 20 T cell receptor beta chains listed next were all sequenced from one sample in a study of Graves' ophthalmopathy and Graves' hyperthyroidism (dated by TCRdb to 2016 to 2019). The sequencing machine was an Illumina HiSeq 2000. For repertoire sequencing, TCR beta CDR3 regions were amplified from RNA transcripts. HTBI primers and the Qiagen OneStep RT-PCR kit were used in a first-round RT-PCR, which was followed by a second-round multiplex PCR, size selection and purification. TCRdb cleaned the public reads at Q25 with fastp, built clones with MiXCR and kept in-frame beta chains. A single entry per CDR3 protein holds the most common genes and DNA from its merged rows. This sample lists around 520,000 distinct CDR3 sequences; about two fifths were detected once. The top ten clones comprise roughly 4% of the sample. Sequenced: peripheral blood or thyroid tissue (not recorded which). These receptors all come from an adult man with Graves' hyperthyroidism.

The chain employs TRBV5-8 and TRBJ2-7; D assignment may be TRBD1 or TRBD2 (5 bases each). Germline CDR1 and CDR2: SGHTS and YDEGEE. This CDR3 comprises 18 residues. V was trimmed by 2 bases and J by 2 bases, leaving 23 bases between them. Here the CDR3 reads CASSFHLPAGTHPYEQYF. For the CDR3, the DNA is TGTGCCAGCAGCTTTCACCTTCCAGCAGGGACCCATCCCTACGAGCAGTACTTC.

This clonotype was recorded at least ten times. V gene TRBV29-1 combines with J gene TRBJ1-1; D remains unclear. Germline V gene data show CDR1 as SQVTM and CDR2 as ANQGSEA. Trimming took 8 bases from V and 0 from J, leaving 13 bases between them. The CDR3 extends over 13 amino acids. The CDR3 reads CSLTPLMNTEAFF. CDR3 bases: TGCAGCCTTACACCGTTAATGAACACTGAAGCTTTCTTT. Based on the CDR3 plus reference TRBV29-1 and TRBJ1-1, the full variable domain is SAVISQKPSRDICQRGTSLTIQCQVDSQVTMMFWYRQQPGQSLTLIATANQGSEATYESGFVIDKFPISRPNLTFSTLTVSNMSPEDSSIYLCSLTPLMNTEAFFGQGTRLTVV.

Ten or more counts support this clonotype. CDR3 DNA sequence: TGCAGTGCTAGACCAGGGGACAGCTCAACAATCTACGAGCAGTACTTC. It translates to CSARPGDSSTIYEQYF. The J gene is TRBJ2-7, the V gene TRBV20-1, with 7 bases lining up with TRBD1. Looked up from germline, CDR1 is DFQATT and CDR2 is SNEGSKA (reference sequence). V shed 2 bases and J 3 bases; nucleotides not matched to a gene: 13. The CDR3 totals 16 residues.

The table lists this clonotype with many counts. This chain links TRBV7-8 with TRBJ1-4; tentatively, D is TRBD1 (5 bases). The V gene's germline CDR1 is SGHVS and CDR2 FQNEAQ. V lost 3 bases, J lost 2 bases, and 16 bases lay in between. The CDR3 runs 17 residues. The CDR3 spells CASSFLRTGRTNEKLFF. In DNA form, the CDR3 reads TGTGCCAGCAGCTTCCTCAGAACGGGACGGACTAATGAAAAACTGTTTTTT.

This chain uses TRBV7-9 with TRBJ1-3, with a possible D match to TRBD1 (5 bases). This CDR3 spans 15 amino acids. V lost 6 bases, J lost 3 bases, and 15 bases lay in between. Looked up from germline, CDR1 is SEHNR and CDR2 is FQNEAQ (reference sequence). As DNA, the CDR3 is TGTGCCAGCAGTATTAGCGGGGACTTTGGAAACACCATATATTTT. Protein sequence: CASSISGDFGNTIYF. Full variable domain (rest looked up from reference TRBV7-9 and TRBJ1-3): DTGVSQNPRHKITKRGQNVTFRCDPISEHNRLYWYRQTLGQGPEFLTYFQNEAQLEKSRLLSDRFSAERPKGSFSTLEIQRTEQGDSAMYLCASSISGDFGNTIYFGEGSWLTVV.

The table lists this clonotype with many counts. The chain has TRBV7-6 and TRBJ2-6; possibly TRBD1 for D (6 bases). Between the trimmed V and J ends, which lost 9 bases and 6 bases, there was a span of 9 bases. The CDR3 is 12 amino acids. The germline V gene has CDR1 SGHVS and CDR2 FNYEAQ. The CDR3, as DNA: TGTGCCAGTTCAGGGGAGGCCAACGTCCTGACTTTC. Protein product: CASSGEANVLTF.

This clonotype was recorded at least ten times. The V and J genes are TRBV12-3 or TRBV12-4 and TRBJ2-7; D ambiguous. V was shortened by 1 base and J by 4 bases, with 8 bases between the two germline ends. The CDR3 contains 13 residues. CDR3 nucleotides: TGTGCCAGCAGTTTAGGGTTACAGTACGAGCAGTACTTC. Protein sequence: CASSLGLQYEQYF.

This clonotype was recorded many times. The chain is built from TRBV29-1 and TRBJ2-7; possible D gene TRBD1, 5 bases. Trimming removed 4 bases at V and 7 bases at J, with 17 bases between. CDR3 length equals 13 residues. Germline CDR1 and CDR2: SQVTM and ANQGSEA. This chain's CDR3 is CSVAGLTLVEQYF. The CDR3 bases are TGCAGCGTTGCAGGGCTCACTTTGGTAGAGCAGTACTTC.

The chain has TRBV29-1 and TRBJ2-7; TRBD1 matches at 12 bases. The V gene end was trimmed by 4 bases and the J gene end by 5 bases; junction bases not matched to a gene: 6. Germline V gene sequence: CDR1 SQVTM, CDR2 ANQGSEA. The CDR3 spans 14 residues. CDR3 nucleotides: TGCAGCGTTGCCTCCGGGACAGGGGGCAACGAGCAGTACTTC. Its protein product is CSVASGTGGNEQYF.

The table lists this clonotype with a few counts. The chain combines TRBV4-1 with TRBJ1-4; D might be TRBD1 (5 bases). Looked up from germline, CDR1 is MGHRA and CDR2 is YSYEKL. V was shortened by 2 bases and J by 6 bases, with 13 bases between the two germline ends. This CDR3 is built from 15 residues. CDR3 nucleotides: TGCGCCAGCAGCCAACCGGGACGTCGGGATGAAAAACTGTTTTTT. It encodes CASSQPGRRDEKLFF.

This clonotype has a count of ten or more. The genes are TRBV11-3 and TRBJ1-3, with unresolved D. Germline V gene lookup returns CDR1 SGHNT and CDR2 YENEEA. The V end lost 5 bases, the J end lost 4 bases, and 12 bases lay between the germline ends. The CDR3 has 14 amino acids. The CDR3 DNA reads TGTGCCAGCAGCGCGGGCGGAGTAGGAAACACCATATATTTT. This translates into CASSAGGVGNTIYF.

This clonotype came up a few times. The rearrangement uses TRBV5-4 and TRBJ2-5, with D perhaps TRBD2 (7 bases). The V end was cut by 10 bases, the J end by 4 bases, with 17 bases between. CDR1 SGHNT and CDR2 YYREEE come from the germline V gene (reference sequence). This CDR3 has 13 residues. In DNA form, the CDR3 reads TGTGCCCTGGGGGGGGCTCAAACAGAGACCCAGTACTTC. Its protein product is CALGGAQTETQYF.

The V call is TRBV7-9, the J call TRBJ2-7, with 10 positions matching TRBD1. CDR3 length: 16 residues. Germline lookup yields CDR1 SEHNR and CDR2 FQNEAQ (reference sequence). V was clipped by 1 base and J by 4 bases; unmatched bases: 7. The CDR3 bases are TGTGCCAGCAGCTTAGTTGCGGGACAGGGGTGGTACGAGCAGTACTTC. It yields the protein CASSLVAGQGWYEQYF.

CDR3 residues: CAWNVKGEETQYF. The CDR3 DNA reads TGTGCCTGGAACGTAAAGGGCGAAGAGACCCAGTACTTC. The chain links TRBV30 to TRBJ2-5, with D unresolved. Germline assignment: CDR1 GTSNPN and CDR2 SVGIG (reference sequence). The ends were cut back, 4 bases at V and 3 bases at J, with 12 bases in the middle. This CDR3 contains 13 residues.

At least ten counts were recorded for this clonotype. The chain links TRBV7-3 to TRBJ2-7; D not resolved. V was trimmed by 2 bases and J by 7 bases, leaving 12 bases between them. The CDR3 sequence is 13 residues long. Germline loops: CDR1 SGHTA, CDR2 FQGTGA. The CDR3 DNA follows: TGTGCCAGCAGCTTACTGACGGGCGGTGAGCAGTACTTC. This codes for CASSLLTGGEQYF.

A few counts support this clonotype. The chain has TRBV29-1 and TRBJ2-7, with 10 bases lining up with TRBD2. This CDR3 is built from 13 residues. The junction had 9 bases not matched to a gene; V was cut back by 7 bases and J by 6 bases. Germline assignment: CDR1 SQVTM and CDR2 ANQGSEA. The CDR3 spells CSAASGSSGEQYF. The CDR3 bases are TGCAGCGCCGCTAGCGGGAGTTCGGGCGAGCAGTACTTC.

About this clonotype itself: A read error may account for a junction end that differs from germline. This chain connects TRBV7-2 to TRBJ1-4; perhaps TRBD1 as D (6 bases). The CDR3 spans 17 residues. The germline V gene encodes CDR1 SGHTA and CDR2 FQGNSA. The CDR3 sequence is CASSLEWGAGSNEKLFF. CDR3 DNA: TGTGCCAGCAGTTTAGAGTGGGGGGCAGGATCGAATGAAAAACTGTTTTTT.

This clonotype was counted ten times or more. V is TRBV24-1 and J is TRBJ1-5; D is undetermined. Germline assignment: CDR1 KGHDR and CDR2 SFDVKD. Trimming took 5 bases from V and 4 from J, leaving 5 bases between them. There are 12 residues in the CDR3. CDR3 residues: CATSAENQPQHF. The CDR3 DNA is TGTGCCACCAGTGCGGAGAATCAGCCCCAGCATTTT.

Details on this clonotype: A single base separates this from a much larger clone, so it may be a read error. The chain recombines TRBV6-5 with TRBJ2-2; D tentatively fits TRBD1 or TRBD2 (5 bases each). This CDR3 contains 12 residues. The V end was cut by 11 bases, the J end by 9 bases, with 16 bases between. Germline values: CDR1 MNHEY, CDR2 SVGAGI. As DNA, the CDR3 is TGTGCCGTCGGGCGAGGGGACCGGGAGCTGTTTTTT. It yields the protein CAVGRGDRELFF.

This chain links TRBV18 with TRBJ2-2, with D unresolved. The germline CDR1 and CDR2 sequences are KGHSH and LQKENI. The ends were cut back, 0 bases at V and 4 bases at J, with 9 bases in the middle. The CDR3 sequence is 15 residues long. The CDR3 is CASSPPQASTGELFF. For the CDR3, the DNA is TGTGCCAGCTCACCACCTCAGGCGAGCACCGGGGAGCTGTTTTTT.